A single sample is the source of the 8 T cell receptor beta chains below, sequenced in a study of T-cell reconstitution after alpha-beta-depleted transplantation in children. Preparation of the TCRbeta library involved a method that used unique molecular identifiers. TCRdb re-called the PCR reads with MiXCR, one entry per CDR3 protein. The sample has 90,000 to 100,000 distinct CDR3 sequences; about 22% are singletons. The specimen was PBMCs, collected before TCRalphabeta/CD19-depleted stem cell transplant. The receptor set was obtained from a boy between 2 and 10 years old with acute lymphoblastic leukemia, due to receive a stem cell transplant.

The chain has TRBV3-1 and TRBJ1-3; a possible D gene is TRBD1 (6 bases). CDR1 is LGHDT, CDR2 YNNKEL, per germline (reference sequence). The CDR3 contains 14 residues. The V end was cut by 4 bases, the J end by 2 bases, with 9 bases between. The CDR3 DNA follows: TGTGCCAGCAGCCTGGGACAAGCTGGAAACACCATATATTTT. Its translation is CASSLGQAGNTIYF.

The J gene is TRBJ2-5, the V gene TRBV20-1, with 7 bases lining up with TRBD2. The CDR3 consists of 12 residues. The V and J ends lost 6 bases and 7 bases, in that order; junction bases with no gene match: 8. CDR1 and CDR2 from the germline V gene are DFQATT and SNEGSKA (reference sequence). DNA for the CDR3: TGCAGTGCACCCACTAGCGTTGCGACCCAGTACTTC. The encoded protein is CSAPTSVATQYF.

This clonotype was detected a few times. This chain joins TRBV28 and TRBJ2-3, with D perhaps matching TRBD2 (6 bases). V was pared by 2 bases and J by 0 bases, with 15 bases between. The germline V gene encodes CDR1 MDHEN and CDR2 SYDVKM. The CDR3 consists of 17 residues. CDR3: CASSLASSAPSTDTQYF. In nucleotides, the CDR3 is TGTGCCAGCAGTTTAGCGTCTAGCGCACCTAGCACAGATACGCAGTATTTT.

The gene calls are TRBV6-6 and TRBJ2-1, with unresolved D. Between the trimmed V and J ends, which lost 9 bases and 5 bases, there was a span of 8 bases. From germline, CDR1 is MNHNY and CDR2 SVGAGI (reference sequence). CDR3 length equals 11 residues. CDR3 coding DNA: TGTGCCAGTTATAGGGACAATGAGCAGTTCTTC. Protein: CASYRDNEQFF.

This clonotype has just a few counts. The V and J genes are TRBV11-2 and TRBJ1-6; tentatively, D is TRBD1 (6 bases). Trimming stripped 5 bases from V and 4 bases from J, with 12 bases between. This CDR3 is 15 amino acids long. CDR1 and CDR2 (germline): SGHAT, FQNNGV. Here the CDR3 DNA reads TGTGCCAGCAGCCGGGAGGGGGGTTATAATTCACCCCTCCACTTT. Its translation is CASSREGGYNSPLHF. Full variable domain (outside the CDR3, taken from reference TRBV11-2 and TRBJ1-6): EAGVAQSPRYKIIEKRQSVAFWCNPISGHATLYWYQQILGQGPKLLIQFQNNGVVDDSQLPKDRFSAERLKGVDSTLKIQPAKLEDSAVYLCASSREGGYNSPLHFGNGTRLTVT.

The chain employs TRBV7-2 and TRBJ2-7; the D gene is possibly TRBD1 (6 bases). Trimming removed 5 bases at V and 3 bases at J, with 17 bases between. The germline V gene encodes CDR1 SGHTA and CDR2 FQGNSA. The CDR3 runs 15 residues. CDR3 sequence: CASSLDRPGHYEQYF. Written as DNA, the CDR3 is TGTGCCAGCAGCCTCGACAGGCCAGGCCACTACGAGCAGTACTTC. The whole variable domain, filled in from reference TRBV7-2 and TRBJ2-7, reads GAGVSQSPSNKVTEKGKDVELRCDPISGHTALYWYRQSLGQGLEFLIYFQGNSAPDKSGLPSDRFSAERTGGSVSTLTIQRTQQEDSAVYLCASSLDRPGHYEQYFGPGTRLTVT.

The chain uses TRBV6-6 and TRBJ2-7; unclear D gene. CDR3 length equals 11 residues. Trimming removed 5 bases at V and 2 bases at J, with 4 bases between. Germline V gene data show CDR1 as MNHNY and CDR2 as SVGAGI (reference sequence). DNA of the CDR3: TGTGCCAGCAGTGGCGCCTACGAGCAGTACTTC. Its protein product is CASSGAYEQYF.

This chain links TRBV28 with TRBJ2-7, with a possible D match to TRBD2 (7 bases). The CDR3 is 13 residues long. Germline CDR1 and CDR2: MDHEN and SYDVKM. Trimming stripped 6 bases from V and 4 bases from J, with 13 bases between. The CDR3: CASSRGAWYEQYF. DNA of the CDR3: TGTGCCAGCAGCCGGGGGGCATGGTACGAGCAGTACTTC. The full variable domain, in which reference TRBV28 and TRBJ2-7 provide the parts outside the CDR3, is DVKVTQSSRYLVKRTGEKVFLECVQDMDHENMFWYRQDPGLGLRLIYFSYDVKMKEKGDIPEGYSVSREKKERFSLILESASTNQTSMYLCASSRGAWYEQYFGPGTRLTVT.